This T cell receptor beta chain was sequenced for a study of cytomegalovirus exposure and HLA in healthy donors. CDR3 size: 15 residues. Germline V gene data show CDR1 as MNHEY and CDR2 as SMNVEV (reference sequence). V gave up 6 bases and J gave up 8 bases; unmatched junction bases: 15. Researchers ran the PCR with 60 Vbeta and 13 Jbeta primers. Authors' methods: Later, an analysis found roughly 80 million unique TCR beta chains, and some 10 million of these were shared. Clones were read by immunoSEQ multiplex PCR, and TCRdb kept only the in-frame ones, dropping some. That table furnishes V, J and clone size, whereas the DNA furnished D and trimming. The sample contains roughly 220,000 clones, 70% to 90% of which appear only once.

The chain uses TRBV27 and TRBJ1-2; TRBD1 agrees at 7 bases. This TCR was sampled from a man aged 25 to 40 in good health and CMV-seronegative. Sequenced: PBMCs. The CDR3 DNA reads TGTGCCAGCAGCCAGTGGTCGGGGACAGTTTGGGGCTACACCTTC. The encoded protein is CASSQWSGTVWGYTF.